This T cell receptor beta chain was profiled in a study of human T cells and chemical hapten exposure. The CDR3 is 16 residues long, counting both termini. Germline V gene data show CDR1 as MDHEN and CDR2 as SYDVKM. TCRdb independently ran MiXCR on the RACE reads; one entry per CDR3 protein. The sample comprises about 200,000 distinct CDR3 sequences, 24% of which are singletons, and 2.5% rests with the top ten. Time point indicated: patch test 3, about 24 weeks after DPC sensitization. Treatment specified: therapeutic diphenylcyclopropenone sensitization with weekly scalp DPC. Notes on this clonotype: Given the absence of the conserved phenylalanine or tryptophan at the CDR3 end, a read error is likely. The DNA is omitted, as the CDR3 cannot be located on it reliably, and the CDR3 follows TCRdb's listing.

The material sequenced was whole blood, taken in connection with sensitization to the hapten diphenylcyclopropenone (DPC). The chain is built from TRBV28 and TRBJ1-1; TRBD1, the table's D call, was not compared with the DNA. The receptor was derived from a woman aged 40 to 49 with alopecia areata. Some clones in this sample may be carry-over from other donors' samples. The CDR3 sequence is CASSSPANRWSLKLYV.